The following is a T cell receptor (beta chain) sequence with its context. What it binds is not known. 60 Vbeta and 13 Jbeta primers were used in PCR. Sequencing was performed with immunoSEQ multiplex PCR; in TCRdb, only in-frame clones are kept and a portion is missing. This repertoire shows about 91,000 clones, roughly 78% found once; its top ten account for approximately 4.7%. The data are from a study of cytomegalovirus exposure and HLA in healthy donors. Study results and caveats: Association with HLA alleles at 0.05 false discovery rate was found for around 15,000 TCR beta sequences in a later analysis. Analysis was carried out at a later point, and it linked a missense DCLRE1C variant to TCR beta V- and J-gene trimming. By HLA locus, TCR association rates varied in a later analysis, with DRB1 showing the most and HLA-C the fewest.

The CDR3 consists of 13 residues. Germline CDR1 reads GTSNPN; CDR2 reads SVGIG (reference sequence). The V gene lost 2 bases and the J gene lost 1 base, with 8 bases spanning the gap. The origin of this receptor is a male donor in good health and CMV-seropositive. The sequencing sample was made of PBMCs. The chain joins TRBV30 to TRBJ2-5; D gene unclear. The CDR3 spells CAWSKRIQETQYF. CDR3 bases: TGTGCCTGGAGTAAGAGGATCCAAGAGACCCAGTACTTC.